This T cell receptor (beta chain) was obtained from a study of human versus mouse CDR3 diversity and MHC coevolution. Using immunoSEQ multiplex PCR, the repertoire was profiled, and TCRdb retains in-frame clones only, with some absent. The sample yields roughly 80,000 clones, about 93% seen once. From germline, CDR1 is SNHLY and CDR2 FYNNEI. The V gene lost 7 bases and the J gene lost 15 bases, with 13 bases spanning the gap. This CDR3 comprises 10 residues. The rearrangement links TRBV2 to TRBJ2-1; the D gene is possibly TRBD1 (5 bases). This TCR was recovered from a person aged 25 to 69 in good health. Sequencing was carried out using naive CD4+ T cells from blood. Subset reported: CD45RO-negative CD62L-positive naive CD4 T cells. The CDR3 loop reads CASKAPQAFF. Here the CDR3 DNA reads TGTGCCAGCAAGGCTCCACAGGCGTTCTTC.